A selection of T cell receptor beta chains follows, all from one sample in a study of T-cell memory formation after mild COVID-19. A single record per CDR3 protein comes from TCRdb applying MiXCR to the 5' RACE reads. The table has about 110,000 distinct CDR3 sequences, over 15% seen once. Sample: PBMCs or a T cell subset sorted from them (not recorded which). Receptors were obtained from a man aged 18 to 35 who had mild COVID-19 (a few samples of this study predate the infection). Cell type and time point are not known. The CDR3 runs from the conserved cysteine through the conserved F or W. The D gene is left open where the match is weak. Size values are once, few and many counts, or a class for expanded clones, and some rows have none.

CASSPRTVQPQHF TGTGCCAGCAGTCCCAGGACGGTTCAGCCCCAGCATTTT TRBV12-3/TRBV12-4 . . TRBJ1-5
CASSHDNYGNEQFF TGCGCCAGCAGCCATGACAACTATGGGAATGAGCAGTTCTTC TRBV4-3 few . TRBJ2-1
CASSIRTGNYEQYF TGTGCCAGCAGCATACGTACTGGTAACTACGAGCAGTACTTC TRBV7-6 few . TRBJ2-7
CASSQDHGTGELFF TGTGCCAGCAGCCAAGATCACGGGACCGGGGAGCTGTTTTTT TRBV3-1 few . TRBJ2-2
CASTNQGGDTQYF TGTGCCAGCACAAATCAGGGGGGGGATACGCAGTATTTT TRBV12-3/TRBV12-4 few . TRBJ2-3
CASGSGTSSYEILFF TGTGCCAGTGGCTCCGGGACCTCTTCCTATGAAATACTGTTTTTT TRBV19 . . TRBJ1-4
CSVWGPSPGNTIYF TGCAGCGTTTGGGGGCCCTCTCCTGGAAACACCATATATTTT TRBV29-1 few . TRBJ1-3
CASSSRERGSTQYF TGTGCCAGCAGCTCTAGGGAGCGCGGGTCGACCCAGTACTTC TRBV7-9 few . TRBJ2-5
CASSLAVNTEAFF TGTGCCAGCAGCTTGGCCGTGAACACTGAAGCTTTCTTT TRBV5-4 few . TRBJ1-1
CASSQALSTDTQYF TGTGCCAGCAGCCAAGCGCTCTCCACAGATACGCAGTATTTT TRBV3-1 few . TRBJ2-3
CASSDKGSLNYGYTF TGTGCCAGCTCGGACAAGGGGAGTCTAAACTATGGCTACACCTTC TRBV18 once . TRBJ1-2
CASSLVPGGNTEAFF TGCGCCAGCAGCTTGGTGCCGGGAGGGAACACTGAAGCTTTCTTT TRBV5-1 . . TRBJ1-1
CASSSTGYSGANVLTF TGCGCCAGCAGCTCCACAGGCTACTCTGGGGCCAACGTCCTGACTTTC TRBV5-1 . . TRBJ2-6
CSVPGAHYEQYF TGCAGCGTTCCAGGGGCCCACTACGAGCAGTACTTC TRBV29-1 once . TRBJ2-7
CASSLEGQGAVQYF TGTGCCAGCAGCTTAGAGGGACAGGGGGCTGTGCAGTACTTC TRBV7-2 . TRBD1 TRBJ2-7
CATSDLGQGTDTQYF TGTGCCACCAGTGATTTGGGACAGGGCACAGATACGCAGTATTTT TRBV24-1 . TRBD1 TRBJ2-3
CASSLQYSTDTQYF TGTGCCAGCAGTTTACAGTATAGCACAGATACGCAGTATTTT TRBV27 . . TRBJ2-3
CASSWTGGLTEAFF TGTGCCAGCAGCTGGACAGGGGGTTTGACTGAAGCTTTCTTT TRBV7-9 . TRBD1 TRBJ1-1
CSAIRDAEPQHF TGCAGTGCTATCCGGGACGCCGAGCCCCAGCATTTT TRBV20-1 . . TRBJ1-5
CASISGGGSTEAFF TGTGCCAGCATTTCAGGGGGCGGGAGCACTGAAGCTTTCTTT TRBV12-3/TRBV12-4 . TRBD1 TRBJ1-1
CASSPLTGVSSTDTQYF TGTGCCAGCAGCCCGCTTACGGGAGTCTCGAGCACAGATACGCAGTATTTT TRBV7-3 many . TRBJ2-3
CASSSQGNSPLHF TGCGCCAGCAGCTCTCAGGGGAATTCACCCCTCCACTTT TRBV5-1 . . TRBJ1-6
CASSIGRHTEAFF TGTGCCAGTTCCATTGGCAGGCATACTGAAGCTTTCTTT TRBV6-6 . . TRBJ1-1
CASSLGGFPEAFF TGTGCCAGCAGCTTGGGGGGGTTCCCTGAAGCTTTCTTT TRBV7-3 few . TRBJ1-1
CASSYSRPRVLF TGTGCCAGCAGTTACTCACGGCCCAGGGTCCTATTT TRBV6-5 . . TRBJ1-3
CSVGGPGETQYF TGCAGCGTTGGCGGGCCGGGGGAGACCCAGTACTTC TRBV29-1 few . TRBJ2-5
CASSVDRAGTEAFF TGCGCCAGCAGCGTGGACAGGGCGGGCACTGAAGCTTTCTTT TRBV5-1 few TRBD1 TRBJ1-1
CSVGSGGDTEAFF TGCAGCGTTGGGTCGGGGGGGGACACTGAAGCTTTCTTT TRBV29-1 . . TRBJ1-1
CASSPWGDGEKLFF TGTGCCAGCAGCCCCTGGGGTGATGGTGAAAAACTGTTTTTT TRBV9 . . TRBJ1-4